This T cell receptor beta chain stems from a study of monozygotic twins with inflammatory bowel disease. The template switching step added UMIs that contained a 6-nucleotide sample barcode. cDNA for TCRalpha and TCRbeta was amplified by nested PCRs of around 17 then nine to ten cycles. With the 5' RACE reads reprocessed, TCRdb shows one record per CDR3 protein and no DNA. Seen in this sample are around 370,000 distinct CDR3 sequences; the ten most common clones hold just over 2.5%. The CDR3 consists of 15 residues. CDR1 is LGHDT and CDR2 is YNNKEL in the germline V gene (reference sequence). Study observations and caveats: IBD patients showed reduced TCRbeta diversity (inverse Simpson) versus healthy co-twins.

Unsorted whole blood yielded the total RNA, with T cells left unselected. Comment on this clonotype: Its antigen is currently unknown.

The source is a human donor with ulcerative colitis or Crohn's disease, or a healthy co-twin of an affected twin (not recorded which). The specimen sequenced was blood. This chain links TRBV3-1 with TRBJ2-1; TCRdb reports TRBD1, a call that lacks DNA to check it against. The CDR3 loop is CASSQYEGGYNEQFF.